This section outlines one T cell receptor (beta chain) sequence together with its context. Its target is unknown. Using immunoSEQ multiplex PCR, the repertoire was profiled, and TCRdb retains in-frame clones only, with some absent. Of more than 90,000 clones in the sample, about 90% are singletons; the top ten hold 16%. This sample was taken from a study of T cell responses to AZD1222 COVID-19 vaccine. Overall study context: Second doses that came at about 4 or about 12 weeks were put together. Regarding the study as a whole: Close to half of spike-specific TCRs reportedly recognize unmutated variant regions. Recipients of AZD1222 seropositive at baseline numbered only 6 or 7.

V lost 2 bases to trimming and J lost 2 bases; unmatched junction nucleotides: 8. The germline V gene encodes CDR1 SGHTA and CDR2 FQGNSA. The CDR3 runs to 16 residues. The rearrangement uses TRBV7-2 and TRBJ1-1; 7 bases fit TRBD1. The clonotype comes from an adult in good health. The input for sequencing was peripheral blood, taken on day 0 of AZD1222 vaccination. CDR3 bases: TGTGCCAGCAGCTTAACGGGGGGACAGTTTAACACTGAAGCTTTCTTT. Its translation is CASSLTGGQFNTEAFF.